The 25 T cell receptor beta chains below come from one sample, sequenced in a study of monozygotic twins with inflammatory bowel disease. Using the 5' RACE reads, TCRdb records one entry per CDR3 protein without DNA. Its listing shows 150,000 to 200,000 distinct CDR3 sequences. The sample consisted of blood. The receptors derive from a human donor with ulcerative colitis or Crohn's disease, or a healthy co-twin of an affected twin (not recorded which).

V and J are TRBV23-1 and TRBJ2-7; checking the TCRdb D call of TRBD1 is not possible without DNA. TRBV23-1 belongs to the ORF category, with a function that is uncertain. The CDR3 covers 13 residues. CDR3: CASRGRILWEQYF.

V gene TRBV5-1 combines with J gene TRBJ2-7; TCRdb returns TRBD2, unconfirmable since there is no DNA. Looked up from germline, CDR1 is SGHRS and CDR2 is YFSETQ. The CDR3 is 16 amino acids. CDR3 residues: CASSMGLAALSYEQYF.

The chain carries TRBV5-1 and TRBJ2-5; TCRdb proposes TRBD1, but this gene call is untestable without DNA. From germline, CDR1 is SGHRS and CDR2 YFSETQ. This CDR3 region has 15 residues. The CDR3 region is CASSLSGAAQETQYF.

V usage is TRBV3-1 and J usage is TRBJ1-2. The germline V gene has CDR1 LGHDT and CDR2 YNNKEL (reference sequence). This CDR3 spans 12 amino acids. The CDR3 protein is CASSQMGVGYTF.

The chain links TRBV29-1 to TRBJ2-5. Germline CDR1 is SQVTM and CDR2 is ANQGSEA. The CDR3 runs to 11 residues. The CDR3: CSVAEQETQYF.

The chain joins TRBV28 to TRBJ1-2; TCRdb returns TRBD1, unconfirmable since there is no DNA. Germline CDR1 MDHEN, CDR2 SYDVKM. CDR3 length: 14 amino acids. The CDR3 here is CASSAEWGAGGYTF.

The CDR3 sequence: CASSLTTSRAAYEQYF. This chain connects TRBV7-8 to TRBJ2-7. Per germline, CDR1 SGHVS and CDR2 FQNEAQ. The CDR3 has 16 amino acids.

The chain carries TRBV20-1 and TRBJ1-5; TCRdb selects TRBD1, and the lack of DNA leaves this call unchecked. Per the germline V gene, CDR1 is DFQATT and CDR2 is SNEGSKA (reference sequence). CDR3 length equals 12 residues. The CDR3 sequence is CSAPRPNQPQHF.

The V gene is TRBV7-3, the J gene TRBJ1-1. From germline, CDR1 is SGHTA and CDR2 FQGTGA. The CDR3 extends over 13 amino acids. The CDR3 reads CASSLIENTEAFF.

The J gene is TRBJ1-5, the V gene TRBV10-2; without DNA, the TCRdb call of TRBD1 cannot be checked. This CDR3 is 16 amino acids long. Germline-derived CDR1 and CDR2 are WSHSY and SAAADI. The CDR3 loop reads CASSELGGTGGQPQHF.

V gene TRBV12-3 or TRBV12-4 combines with J gene TRBJ1-2. The CDR3 consists of 12 residues. The CDR3 sequence is CASSTHLNGYTF.

This sequence joins TRBV5-1 and TRBJ2-3. Germline CDR1 reads SGHRS; CDR2 reads YFSETQ. The CDR3 loop spans 13 amino acids. The CDR3 protein is CASSLALGDTQYF.

The V and J genes are TRBV18 and TRBJ1-5; TCRdb calls TRBD1, which cannot be checked without DNA. The CDR3 covers 13 residues. CDR1 is KGHSH and CDR2 is LQKENI in the germline V gene. This CDR3 reads CASSRQANQPQHF.

The rearrangement joins TRBV29-1 to TRBJ1-1; the D call from TCRdb, TRBD1, cannot be confirmed without DNA. Germline CDR1 SQVTM, CDR2 ANQGSEA. The CDR3 consists of 12 residues. This chain's CDR3 is CSVAAGQIEAFF. The full variable domain, with the rest looked up from reference TRBV29-1 and TRBJ1-1, is SAVISQKPSRDICQRGTSLTIQCQVDSQVTMMFWYRQQPGQSLTLIATANQGSEATYESGFVIDKFPISRPNLTFSTLTVSNMSPEDSSIYLCSVAAGQIEAFFGQGTRLTVV.

The chain is built from TRBV20-1 and TRBJ1-5; the TCRdb D gene call, TRBD1, has no DNA to confirm it. CDR3 length equals 15 residues. CDR1 and CDR2 (germline): DFQATT, SNEGSKA (reference sequence). CDR3 amino acids: CSARKQTGDNQPQHF.

The chain joins TRBV18 to TRBJ2-1; TCRdb reports TRBD2, a call that lacks DNA to check it against. The CDR3 is 16 amino acids. Germline V CDR1 and CDR2: KGHSH, LQKENI. The CDR3 protein is CASSPLAGDFYNEQFF.

This rearrangement joins TRBV11-2 to TRBJ2-5; the TRBD1 assignment by TCRdb is unverifiable without DNA. This CDR3 comprises 14 residues. CDR1 and CDR2 from the germline V gene are SGHAT and FQNNGV. CDR3 loop: CASSLLRGAETQYF.

The chain uses TRBV27 and TRBJ2-3; TCRdb returns TRBD1, unconfirmable since there is no DNA. Germline CDR1 and CDR2: MNHEY and SMNVEV (reference sequence). The CDR3 loop spans 13 amino acids. CDR3: CASSWGRGRTQYF.

V and J are TRBV7-2 and TRBJ2-1; TCRdb's D gene call, TRBD1, goes unchecked for lack of DNA. The CDR3 spans 15 residues. Per the germline V gene, CDR1 is SGHTA and CDR2 is FQGNSA. CDR3 region: CASSLAGGKHNEQFF. Combining the CDR3 with reference TRBV7-2 and TRBJ2-1 gives the whole variable domain GAGVSQSPSNKVTEKGKDVELRCDPISGHTALYWYRQSLGQGLEFLIYFQGNSAPDKSGLPSDRFSAERTGGSVSTLTIQRTQQEDSAVYLCASSLAGGKHNEQFFGPGTRLTVL.

The V call is TRBV12-3 or TRBV12-4, the J call TRBJ2-1; the D gene TCRdb calls, TRBD1, cannot be checked with no DNA. CDR3 length equals 14 residues. The CDR3 sequence is CASSFGQVDNEQFF.

The CDR3 sequence: CASSYSNFPGRNYGYTF. V is TRBV6-5 and J is TRBJ1-2; TCRdb reports TRBD1, a call that lacks DNA to check it against. The V gene's germline CDR1 is MNHEY and CDR2 SVGAGI. The CDR3 sequence is 17 residues long.

The chain employs TRBV25-1 and TRBJ2-3; TCRdb returns TRBD2, unconfirmable since there is no DNA. The CDR3 runs 16 residues. Germline V CDR1 and CDR2: MGHDK, SYGVNS. The CDR3 sequence: CASSAAGMAIADTQYF.

V is TRBV25-1 and J is TRBJ2-2; the D call from TCRdb, TRBD1, cannot be confirmed without DNA. The CDR3 runs 16 residues. Per germline, CDR1 MGHDK and CDR2 SYGVNS. CDR3 sequence: CASSIGQGLVTGELFF.

The chain combines TRBV15 with TRBJ2-2; TCRdb's D gene call, TRBD2, goes unchecked for lack of DNA. CDR1 and CDR2 from the germline V gene are LNHNV and YYDKDF (reference sequence). The CDR3 spans 16 residues. CDR3 protein: CATSRDRAHHTGELFF.

CDR3 residues: CASSLGQGSSTDTQYF. This chain connects TRBV5-4 to TRBJ2-3; checking the TCRdb D call of TRBD1 is not possible without DNA. CDR1 is SGHNT, CDR2 YYREEE, per germline (reference sequence). This CDR3 has 16 amino acids.